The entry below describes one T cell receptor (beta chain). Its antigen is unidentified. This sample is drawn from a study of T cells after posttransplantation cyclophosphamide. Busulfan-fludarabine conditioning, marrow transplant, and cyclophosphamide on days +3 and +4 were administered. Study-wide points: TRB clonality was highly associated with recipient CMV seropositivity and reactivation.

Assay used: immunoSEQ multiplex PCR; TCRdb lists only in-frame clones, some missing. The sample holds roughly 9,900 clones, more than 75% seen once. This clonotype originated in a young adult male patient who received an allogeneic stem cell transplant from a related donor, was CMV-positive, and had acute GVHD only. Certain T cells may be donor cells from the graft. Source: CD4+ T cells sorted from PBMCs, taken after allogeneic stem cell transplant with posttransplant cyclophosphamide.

This CDR3 is CASSSVGLGGYTF. The CDR3, as DNA: TGTGCCAGCAGCTCCGTGGGGCTGGGAGGCTACACCTTC. The rearrangement links TRBV7-6 to TRBJ1-2, with D possibly matching TRBD1 (5 bases). The CDR3 is made up of 13 amino acids. V lost 4 bases to trimming and J lost 8 bases, with 14 bases between them. The V gene's germline CDR1 is SGHVS and CDR2 FNYEAQ. The full variable domain, completed using reference TRBV7-6 and TRBJ1-2, is GAGVSQSPRYKVTKRGQDVALRCDPISGHVSLYWYRQALGQGPEFLTYFNYEAQQDKSGLPNDRFSAERPEGSISTLTIQRTEQRDSAMYRCASSSVGLGGYTFGSGTRLTVV.